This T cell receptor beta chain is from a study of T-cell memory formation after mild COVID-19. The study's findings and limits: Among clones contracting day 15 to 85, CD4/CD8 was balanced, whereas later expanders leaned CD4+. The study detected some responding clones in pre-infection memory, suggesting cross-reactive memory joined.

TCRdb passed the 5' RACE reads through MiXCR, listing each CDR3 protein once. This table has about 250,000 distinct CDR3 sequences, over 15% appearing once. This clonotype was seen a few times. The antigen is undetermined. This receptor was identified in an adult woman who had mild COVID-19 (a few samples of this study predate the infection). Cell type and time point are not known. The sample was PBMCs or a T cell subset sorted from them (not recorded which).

The CDR3 region is CASSSDSNNQPQHF. The CDR3 DNA is TGTGCCAGCAGCAGCGACAGTAATAATCAGCCCCAGCATTTT. The chain links TRBV2 to TRBJ1-5, with a weak D call TRBD1 (5 bases). The CDR3 length is 14 residues. V was clipped by 6 bases and J by 4 bases, with 13 bases between them. Per the germline V gene, CDR1 is SNHLY and CDR2 is FYNNEI.